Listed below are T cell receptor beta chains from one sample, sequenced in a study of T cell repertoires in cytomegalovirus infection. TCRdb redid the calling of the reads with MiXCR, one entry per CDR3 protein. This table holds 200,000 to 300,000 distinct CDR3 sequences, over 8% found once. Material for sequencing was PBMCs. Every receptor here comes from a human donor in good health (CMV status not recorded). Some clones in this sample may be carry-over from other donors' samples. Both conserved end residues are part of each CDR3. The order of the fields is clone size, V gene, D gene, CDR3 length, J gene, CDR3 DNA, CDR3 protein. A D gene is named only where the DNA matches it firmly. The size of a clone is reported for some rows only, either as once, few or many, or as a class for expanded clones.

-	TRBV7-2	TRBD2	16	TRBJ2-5	TGTGCCAGCAGCTTAGCGGCTAGCGGGGGCCAAGAGACCCAGTACTTC	CASSLAASGGQETQYF
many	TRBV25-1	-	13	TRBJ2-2	TGTGCCACCAGCGGACGGAATGGCGGGGAGCTGTTTTTT	CATSGRNGGELFF
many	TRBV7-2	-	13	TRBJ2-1	TGTGCCAGCAGCTTACTCCGGGACGCGGAGCAGTTCTTC	CASSLLRDAEQFF
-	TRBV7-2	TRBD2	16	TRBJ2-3	TGTGCCAGCAGTACTAGCGGGAGGATGAACACAGATACGCAGTATTTT	CASSTSGRMNTDTQYF
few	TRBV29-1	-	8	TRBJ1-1	TGCCTTACAGGTGAAGCTTTCTTT	CLTGEAFF
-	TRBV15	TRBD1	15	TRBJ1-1	TGTGCCACCAGCAGAGACGGGACAGGGGGCACTGAAGCTTTCTTT	CATSRDGTGGTEAFF
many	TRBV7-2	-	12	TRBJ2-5	TGTGCCAGCAAATCGGGGGGCGAGACCCAGTACTTC	CASKSGGETQYF
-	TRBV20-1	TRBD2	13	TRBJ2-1	TGCAGTATGGCGGGAGGTTCCTACAATGAGCAGTTCTTC	CSMAGGSYNEQFF
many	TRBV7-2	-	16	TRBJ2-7	TGTGCCAGCAGCCCTTCCGCGGGGGCTCTCTCCTACGAGCAGTACTTC	CASSPSAGALSYEQYF
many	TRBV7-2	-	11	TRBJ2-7	TGTGCCAGCAGCTCCTTAGGCGAGCAGTACTTC	CASSSLGEQYF
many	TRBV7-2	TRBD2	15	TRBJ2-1	TGTGCCAGCAGCCGGACCGGGACTAGCAACAATGAGCAGTTCTTC	CASSRTGTSNNEQFF
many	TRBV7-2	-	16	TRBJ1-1	TGTGCCAGCAGCCCGCCAGGGGCTGGGCGGAACACTGAAGCTTTCTTT	CASSPPGAGRNTEAFF
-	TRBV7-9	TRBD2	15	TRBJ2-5	TGTGCCAGCAGCTTAGGCGGGGGGAGCCAAGAGACCCAGTACTTC	CASSLGGGSQETQYF
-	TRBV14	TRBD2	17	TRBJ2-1	TGTGCCAGCAGCCAAGCTTGGCTAGCGGGGGTCTACAATGAGCAGTTCTTC	CASSQAWLAGVYNEQFF
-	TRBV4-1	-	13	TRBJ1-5	TGCGCCAGCAGCCACGGATTCAATCAGCCCCAGCATTTT	CASSHGFNQPQHF
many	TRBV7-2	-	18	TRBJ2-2	TGTGCCAGCAGCTTCATGCCAGTCTCTCCCACGAACACCGGGGAGCTGTTTTTT	CASSFMPVSPTNTGELFF
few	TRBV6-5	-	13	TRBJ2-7	TGTGCCAGCTGGCCGGGGGCAGGAAGCGAGCAGTACTTC	CASWPGAGSEQYF
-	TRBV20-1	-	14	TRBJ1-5	TGCAGTGCTACCACGTCCGGCGGCAATCAGCCCCAGCATTTT	CSATTSGGNQPQHF
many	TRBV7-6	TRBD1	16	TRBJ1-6	TGTGCCAGCAGCTTGGGGGGACAGGGGCGCAATTCACCCCTCCACTTT	CASSLGGQGRNSPLHF
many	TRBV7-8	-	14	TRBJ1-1	TGTGCCAGCAGCTTAGAATTCTTGAACACTGAAGCTTTCTTT	CASSLEFLNTEAFF
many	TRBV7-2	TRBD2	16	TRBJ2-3	TGTGCCAGCAGCGACCTTAGCGGGAGGGGCACAGATACGCAGTATTTT	CASSDLSGRGTDTQYF
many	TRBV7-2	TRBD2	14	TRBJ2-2	TGTGCCAGCAGCTCCAGCGGGAATACCGGGGAGCTGTTTTTT	CASSSSGNTGELFF
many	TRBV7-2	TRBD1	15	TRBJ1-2	TGTGCCAGCAGCGCGACCGGGACAGCCTCTTATGGCTACACCTTC	CASSATGTASYGYTF
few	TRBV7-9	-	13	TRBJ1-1	TGTGCCAGCAGCTTCTTAGAGGGCACTGAAGCTTTCTTT	CASSFLEGTEAFF
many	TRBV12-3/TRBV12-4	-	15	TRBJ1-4	TGTGCCTCGAACCCGTCGGGACAAATTAATGAAAAACTGTTTTTT	CASNPSGQINEKLFF
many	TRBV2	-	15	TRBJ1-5	TGTGCCAGCAGTGAACAGGGAGGTAGCAATCAGCCCCAGCATTTT	CASSEQGGSNQPQHF
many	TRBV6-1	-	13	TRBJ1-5	TGTGCCAGCAGTGTTACAGGAAATCAGCCCCAGCATTTT	CASSVTGNQPQHF
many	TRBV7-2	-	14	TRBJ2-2	TGTGCCAGCAGCCACGTGGTGAACACCGGGGAGCTGTTTTTT	CASSHVVNTGELFF
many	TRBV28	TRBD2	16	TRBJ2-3	TGTGCCAGCAGGCTAGCGGGGGACTCTAGCACAGATACGCAGTATTTT	CASRLAGDSSTDTQYF
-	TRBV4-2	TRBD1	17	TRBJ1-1	TGTGCCAGCAGCCAAGATCAACAGGGGGCCAGGAACACTGAAGCTTTCTTT	CASSQDQQGARNTEAFF
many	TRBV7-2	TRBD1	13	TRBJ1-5	TGTGCCAGCAGCCCAGGGGGCACTCAGCCCCAGCATTTT	CASSPGGTQPQHF
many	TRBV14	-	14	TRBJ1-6	TGTGCCAGCAGCAGGGGAGGTGGGGGTTCACCCCTCCACTTT	CASSRGGGGSPLHF
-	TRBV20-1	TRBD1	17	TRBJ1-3	TGCAGTGCTGTTCCCTTCGGGACAGGGATCTCTGGAAACACCATATATTTT	CSAVPFGTGISGNTIYF
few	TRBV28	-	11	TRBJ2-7	TGTGCCAGCAGGACAACCGGCGAGCAGTACTTC	CASRTTGEQYF
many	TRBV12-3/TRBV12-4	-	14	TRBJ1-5	TGTGCCAGCAGTCCGCAGTATAGCAATCAGCCCCAGCATTTT	CASSPQYSNQPQHF
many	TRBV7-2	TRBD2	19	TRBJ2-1	TGTGCCAGCAGCTTAGTCGGTCTAGCGGGGGGCCAGTCCTACAATGAGCAGTTCTTC	CASSLVGLAGGQSYNEQFF
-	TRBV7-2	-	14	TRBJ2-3	TGTGCCAGCAGCTTACAGGGTAACACAGATACGCAGTATTTT	CASSLQGNTDTQYF
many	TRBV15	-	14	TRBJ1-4	TGTGCCACCAGCACAAACAGGGTACCTGAAAAACTGTTTTTT	CATSTNRVPEKLFF
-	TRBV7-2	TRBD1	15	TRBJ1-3	TGTGCCAGCAGCGCCGCGACAGGGTTTGGAAACACCATATATTTT	CASSAATGFGNTIYF
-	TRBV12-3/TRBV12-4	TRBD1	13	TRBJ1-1	TGTGCCAGCAGGGGGACAGTCGGTACTGAAGCTTTCTTT	CASRGTVGTEAFF
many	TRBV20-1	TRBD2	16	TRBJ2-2	TGCAGTGCTAGAGAGCTAGCGGGACCGAACACCGGGGAGCTGTTTTTT	CSARELAGPNTGELFF
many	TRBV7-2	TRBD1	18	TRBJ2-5	TGTGCCAGCAGCCTACGGGGTGCTGGGGACCCAGGGGGAAAGACCCAGTACTTC	CASSLRGAGDPGGKTQYF
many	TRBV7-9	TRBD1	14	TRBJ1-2	TGTGCCAGCAGCTTCTCGGACAGGGAAGGAGGCTACACCTTC	CASSFSDREGGYTF
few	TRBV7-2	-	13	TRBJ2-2	TGTGCCAGCAGCTCTTCAGTGGTCGGGGAGCTGTTTTTT	CASSSSVVGELFF
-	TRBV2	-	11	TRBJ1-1	TGTGCCAGCAAAAAAAGAACTGAAGCTTTCTTT	CASKKRTEAFF
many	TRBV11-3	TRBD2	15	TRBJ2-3	TGTGCCAGCAGCTTAGGCGGGGGAGAGGCAGATACGCAGTATTTT	CASSLGGGEADTQYF
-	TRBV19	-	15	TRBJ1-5	TGTGCCAGTAGTATCTTCCGGCAGCTCAATCAGCCCCAGCATTTT	CASSIFRQLNQPQHF
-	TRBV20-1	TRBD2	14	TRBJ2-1	TGCAGTGCTGGGACTAGCGGAAACTACAATGAGCAGTTCTTC	CSAGTSGNYNEQFF
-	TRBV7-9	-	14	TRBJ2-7	TGTGCCAGCAGCTTAATACTGAAGACCTACGAGCAGTACTTC	CASSLILKTYEQYF
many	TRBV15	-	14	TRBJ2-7	TGTGCCACCAGCAGAGCCGGACAAAACTACGAGCAGTACTTC	CATSRAGQNYEQYF
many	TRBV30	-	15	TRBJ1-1	TGTGCCTCCGGCCCCCGGGACACTTTGAACACTGAAGCTTTCTTT	CASGPRDTLNTEAFF
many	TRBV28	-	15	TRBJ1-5	TGTGCCAGCAGTCCCACGGGGAGCCCCAATCAGCCCCAGCATTTT	CASSPTGSPNQPQHF
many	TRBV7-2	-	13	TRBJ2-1	TGTGCCAGCAGCTTAGTATCCTCGGGGTCTCAGTTCTTC	CASSLVSSGSQFF
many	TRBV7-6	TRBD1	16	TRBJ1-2	TGTGCCAGCAGCTCCGGCGGGACAGGGTTGAACTATGGCTACACCTTC	CASSSGGTGLNYGYTF
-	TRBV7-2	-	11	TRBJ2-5	TGTCCCAGCAGCTTCTTGGAGACCCAGTACTTC	CPSSFLETQYF
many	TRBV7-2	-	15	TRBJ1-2	TGTGCCAGCAGCCCCTCCTGGGGGGACCGGGGGAGCTACACCTTC	CASSPSWGDRGSYTF